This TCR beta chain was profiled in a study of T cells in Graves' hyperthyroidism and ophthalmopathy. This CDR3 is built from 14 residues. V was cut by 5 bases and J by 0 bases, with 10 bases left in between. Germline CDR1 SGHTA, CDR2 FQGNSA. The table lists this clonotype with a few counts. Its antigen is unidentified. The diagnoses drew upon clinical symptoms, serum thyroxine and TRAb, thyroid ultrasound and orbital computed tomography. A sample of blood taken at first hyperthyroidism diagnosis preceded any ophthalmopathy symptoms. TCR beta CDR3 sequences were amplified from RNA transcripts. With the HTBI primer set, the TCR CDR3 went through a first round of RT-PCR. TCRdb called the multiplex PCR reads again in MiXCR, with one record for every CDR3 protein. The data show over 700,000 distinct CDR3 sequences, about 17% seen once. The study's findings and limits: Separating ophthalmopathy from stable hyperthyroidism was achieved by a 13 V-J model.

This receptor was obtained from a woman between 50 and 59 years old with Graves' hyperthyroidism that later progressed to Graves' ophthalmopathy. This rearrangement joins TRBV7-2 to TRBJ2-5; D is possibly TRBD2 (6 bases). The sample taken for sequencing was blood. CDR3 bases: TGTGCCAGCAGCCCCTGGACTAACCAAGAGACCCAGTACTTC. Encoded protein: CASSPWTNQETQYF.